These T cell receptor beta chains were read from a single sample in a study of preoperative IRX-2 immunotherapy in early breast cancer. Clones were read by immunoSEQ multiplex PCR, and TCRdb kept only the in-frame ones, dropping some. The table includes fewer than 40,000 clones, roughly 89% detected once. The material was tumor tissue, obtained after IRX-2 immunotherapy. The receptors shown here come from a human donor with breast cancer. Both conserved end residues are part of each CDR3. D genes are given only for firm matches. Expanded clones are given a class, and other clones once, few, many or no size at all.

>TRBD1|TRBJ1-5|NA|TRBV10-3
TGTGCCATCAGTGAGGACAGGGTTGCTCAGCCCCAGCATTTT
CAISEDRVAQPQHF
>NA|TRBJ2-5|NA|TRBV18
TGTGCCAGCTCACCACCGAACAGGGTTCAAGAGACCCAGTACTTC
CASSPPNRVQETQYF
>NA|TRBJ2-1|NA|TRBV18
TGTGCCAGCTCACCACGCCTGCAGCGTTTATACAATGAGCAGTTCTTC
CASSPRLQRLYNEQFF
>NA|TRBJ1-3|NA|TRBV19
TGTGCCAGTAGTATGGACGTATACTCTGGAAACACCATATATTTT
CASSMDVYSGNTIYF
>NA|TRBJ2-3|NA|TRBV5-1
TGCGCCAGCAGCTTGGGCAGGGGCACAGATACGCAGTATTTT
CASSLGRGTDTQYF
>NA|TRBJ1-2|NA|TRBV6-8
TGTGCCAGCAGCTCGGGACGACTGGGGAACTATGGCTACACCTTC
CASSSGRLGNYGYTF
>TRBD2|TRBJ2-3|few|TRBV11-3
TGTGCCAGCACTCCCCTAGAAGCCCCCAGGACTAGCGTTCCCGATACGCAGTATTTT
CASTPLEAPRTSVPDTQYF
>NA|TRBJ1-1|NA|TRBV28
TGTGCCAGCAGTTTATTATCGAACACTGAAGCTTTCTTT
CASSLLSNTEAFF
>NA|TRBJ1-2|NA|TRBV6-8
TGTGCCAGCATGGGGACCCTGCGGATAAACTATGGCTACACCTTC
CASMGTLRINYGYTF
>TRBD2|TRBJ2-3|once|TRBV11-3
TGTGCCAGCAGCTTGGGGACTAGCGGACAAGATACGCAGTATTTT
CASSLGTSGQDTQYF
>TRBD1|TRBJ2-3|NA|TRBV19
TGTGCCAGTAGTAACCGGGACAGTAGCACAGATACGCAGTATTTT
CASSNRDSSTDTQYF
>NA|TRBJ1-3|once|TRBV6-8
TGTGCCAGCGCGGGCATCTCTGGAAACACCATATATTTT
CASAGISGNTIYF
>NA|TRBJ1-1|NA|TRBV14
TGTGCCAGCAGCCAGCAGGGTGGGGAGGGGACTGAAGCTTTCTTT
CASSQQGGEGTEAFF
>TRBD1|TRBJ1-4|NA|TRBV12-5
TGTGCCACCCCGGGACAGGGATTTGCAACTAATGAAAAACTGTTTTTT
CATPGQGFATNEKLFF
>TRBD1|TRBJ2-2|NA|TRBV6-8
TGTGCCAGCAAGGGACAGGGCGGTGGCGGGGAGCTGTTTTTT
CASKGQGGGGELFF
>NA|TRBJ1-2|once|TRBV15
TGTGCCACCAGCAGAGATTCTGGGAGAAGCTCCTATGGCTACACCTTC
CATSRDSGRSSYGYTF
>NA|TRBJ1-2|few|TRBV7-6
TGTGCCAGCAGCCGAGGAGGTAGACCACTTAACTATGGCTACACCTTC
CASSRGGRPLNYGYTF
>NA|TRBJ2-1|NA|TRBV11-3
TGTGCCAGCAGCTTGATTATCGGGGCTGCCTACAATGAGCAGTTCTTC
CASSLIIGAAYNEQFF
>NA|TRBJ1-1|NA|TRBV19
TGTGCCAGTAGTATTCGGGTTCGGGCTGAAGCTTTCTTT
CASSIRVRAEAFF
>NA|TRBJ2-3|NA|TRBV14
TGTGCCAGCAGCCAATTCCTCCTCGGCACAGATACGCAGTATTTT
CASSQFLLGTDTQYF
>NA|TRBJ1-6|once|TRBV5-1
TGCGCCAGCAGCCAGGACAGCTATAATTCACCCCTCCACTTT
CASSQDSYNSPLHF
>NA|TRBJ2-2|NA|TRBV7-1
TGTGCCAGCAGCTTAAACCGGCCTCCCACCGGGGAGCTGTTTTTT
CASSLNRPPTGELFF
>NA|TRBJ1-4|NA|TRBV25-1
TGTGCCAGCAGTATGGGACACCTTGCAACTAATGAAAAACTGTTTTTT
CASSMGHLATNEKLFF
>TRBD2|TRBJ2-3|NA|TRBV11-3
TGTGCCAGCAGCTTCCGACTAGCGGGGGTGACAGATACGCAGTATTTT
CASSFRLAGVTDTQYF
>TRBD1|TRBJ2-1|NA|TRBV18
TGTGCCAGCTCACCGGGACAGGGGGCAGGGAAAAATGAGCAGTTCTTC
CASSPGQGAGKNEQFF
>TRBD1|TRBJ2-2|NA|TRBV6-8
TGTGCCAGCAAGGGGACAGCGAACACCGGGGAGCTGTTTTTT
CASKGTANTGELFF
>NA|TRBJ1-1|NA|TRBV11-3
TGTGCCAGCAGCCCTAGTGGGGGATACATGAACACTGAAGCTTTCTTT
CASSPSGGYMNTEAFF
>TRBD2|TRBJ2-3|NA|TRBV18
TGTGCCAGCTCACCAAGGCTAGCGGGAGGCGGAGATACGCAGTATTTT
CASSPRLAGGGDTQYF
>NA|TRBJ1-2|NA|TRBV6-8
TGTGCCAGCAGTTACCCCGGGACACCCACCTCTAACTATGGCTACACCTTC
CASSYPGTPTSNYGYTF
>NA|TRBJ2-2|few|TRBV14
TGTGCCAGCAGCCAACGACTAGTTACGGCCGGGGAGCTGTTTTTT
CASSQRLVTAGELFF
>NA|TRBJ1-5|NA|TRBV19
TGTGCCAGTAGTGCCGGGGGACGGGAGCCCCAGCATTTT
CASSAGGREPQHF
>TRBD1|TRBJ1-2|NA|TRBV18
TGTGCCAGCTCGCTGGGACAGCTTAATGGCTACACCTTC
CASSLGQLNGYTF
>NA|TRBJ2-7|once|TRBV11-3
TGTGCCAGCAGCTCAAAGGGACCGACGTCCTACGAGCAGTACTTC
CASSSKGPTSYEQYF
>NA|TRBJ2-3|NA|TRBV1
TGCGCCAGCAGCCAAGGAGCGGCCACAGATACGCAGTATTTT
CASSQGAATDTQYF
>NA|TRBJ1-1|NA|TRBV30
TGTGCCTGCCCCCCGTCGGGGAGTTCTACTGAAGCTTTCTTT
CACPPSGSSTEAFF
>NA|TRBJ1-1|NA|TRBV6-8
TGTGCCAGCAGTTACCGAAGAGGCGGGACGAACACTGAAGCTTTCTTT
CASSYRRGGTNTEAFF
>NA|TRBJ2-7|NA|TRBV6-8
TGTGCCACGAGACAGGGACTTTACGAGCAGTACTTC
CATRQGLYEQYF
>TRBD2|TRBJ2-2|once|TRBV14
TGTGCCAGCAGCACCCGACTAGCGGGAACCGGGGAGCTGTTTTTT
CASSTRLAGTGELFF
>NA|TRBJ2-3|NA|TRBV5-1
TGCGCCAGCAGTCCTAGAGGGGTCCTAACAGATACGCAGTATTTT
CASSPRGVLTDTQYF
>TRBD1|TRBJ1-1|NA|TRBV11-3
TGTGCCAGCAGGGATGGACAGGAGCTGAACACTGAAGCTTTCTTT
CASRDGQELNTEAFF
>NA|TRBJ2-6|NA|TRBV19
TGTGCCAGTAGTGAGGCCAACGTCCTGACTTTC
CASSEANVLTF
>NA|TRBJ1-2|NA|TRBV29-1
TGCAGCGTGGCCGCGGACATATCTGGCTACACCTTC
CSVAADISGYTF
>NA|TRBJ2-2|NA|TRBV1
TGCGCCAGCAGCCAAGATAGGGCTCTAGCGGACACCGGGGAGCTGTTTTTT
CASSQDRALADTGELFF
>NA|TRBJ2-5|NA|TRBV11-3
TGTGCCAGCAGCTGGGGCGTCAAACGAAGAGAGACCCAGTACTTC
CASSWGVKRRETQYF
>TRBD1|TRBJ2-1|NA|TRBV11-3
TGTGCCAGCAGCTCGGGACAGCCCAGCTCCTACAATGAGCAGTTCTTC
CASSSGQPSSYNEQFF
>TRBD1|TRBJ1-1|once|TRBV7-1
TGTGCCAGCAGCCCAAACTCCGTGGACAGGGCCTTCTTT
CASSPNSVDRAFF
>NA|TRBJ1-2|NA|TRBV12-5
TGTGCTAGCAGCGTAGAGGGGTGGGGTGGCTACACCTTC
CASSVEGWGGYTF
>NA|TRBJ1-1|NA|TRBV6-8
TGTGCCAGCACCCTGAGGGTGAACACTGAAGCTTTCTTT
CASTLRVNTEAFF
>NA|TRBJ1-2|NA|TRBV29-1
TGCAGCGTTGAAGAGCCCGGGACATCTGGCTACACCTTC
CSVEEPGTSGYTF
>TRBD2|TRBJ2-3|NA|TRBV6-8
TGTGCCAGCAGTTACGTCGCTAGCGGGAGGGGCACGCAGTATTTT
CASSYVASGRGTQYF
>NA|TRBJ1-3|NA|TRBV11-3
TGTGCCAGCAGCTTCGACGACTGGCGAAACACCATATATTTT
CASSFDDWRNTIYF
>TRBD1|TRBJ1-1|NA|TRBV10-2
TGCGCCAGCAGTGAATGGGGACAGGGGATGGGGAACACTGAAGCTTTCTTT
CASSEWGQGMGNTEAFF
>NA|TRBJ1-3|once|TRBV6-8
TGTGCCAGCAGCTGGAGCTCTGGAAACACCATATATTTT
CASSWSSGNTIYF